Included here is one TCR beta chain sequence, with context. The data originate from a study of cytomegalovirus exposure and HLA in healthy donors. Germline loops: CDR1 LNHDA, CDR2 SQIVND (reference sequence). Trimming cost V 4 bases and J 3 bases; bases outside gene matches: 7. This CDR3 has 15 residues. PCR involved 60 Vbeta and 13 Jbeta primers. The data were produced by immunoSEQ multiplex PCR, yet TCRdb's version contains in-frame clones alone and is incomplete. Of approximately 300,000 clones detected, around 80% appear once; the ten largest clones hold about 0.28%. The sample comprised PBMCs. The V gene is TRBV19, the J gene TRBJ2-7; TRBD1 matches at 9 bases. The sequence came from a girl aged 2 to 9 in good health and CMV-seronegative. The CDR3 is CASSTQTGGSYEQYF. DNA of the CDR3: TGTGCCAGTAGTACCCAGACAGGGGGAAGCTACGAGCAGTACTTC.